This T cell receptor beta chain was captured by sequencing in a study of T cell responses to AZD1222 COVID-19 vaccine. Study-wide results and limits: Clonal diversity was possibly underestimated, and the donors were mostly white British, with more females. Repertoire collection took place solely once the T cell response had peaked. Elevations in Spike-specific TCR breadth and depth followed administration of two AZD1222 doses.

Germline CDR1 is SGHRS and CDR2 is YFSETQ. This CDR3 is built from 13 residues. Unmatched junction bases numbered 5, after V lost 5 bases and J lost 7 bases. Here immunoSEQ multiplex PCR was the method, and the copy in TCRdb shows in-frame clones only, minus some. The data show about 84,000 clones, 87% seen once. This clone was counted a few times. Its antigen is undetermined. This rearrangement joins TRBV5-1 to TRBJ1-2, with 10 bases aligning to TRBD1. This specimen was peripheral blood, taken 28 days after the second AZD1222 dose. The clonotype originates from an adult who received the AZD1222 COVID-19 vaccine. The CDR3 loop is CASSRDRGLGYTF. As DNA, the CDR3 is TGCGCCAGCAGTCGTGACAGGGGGCTTGGCTACACCTTC.